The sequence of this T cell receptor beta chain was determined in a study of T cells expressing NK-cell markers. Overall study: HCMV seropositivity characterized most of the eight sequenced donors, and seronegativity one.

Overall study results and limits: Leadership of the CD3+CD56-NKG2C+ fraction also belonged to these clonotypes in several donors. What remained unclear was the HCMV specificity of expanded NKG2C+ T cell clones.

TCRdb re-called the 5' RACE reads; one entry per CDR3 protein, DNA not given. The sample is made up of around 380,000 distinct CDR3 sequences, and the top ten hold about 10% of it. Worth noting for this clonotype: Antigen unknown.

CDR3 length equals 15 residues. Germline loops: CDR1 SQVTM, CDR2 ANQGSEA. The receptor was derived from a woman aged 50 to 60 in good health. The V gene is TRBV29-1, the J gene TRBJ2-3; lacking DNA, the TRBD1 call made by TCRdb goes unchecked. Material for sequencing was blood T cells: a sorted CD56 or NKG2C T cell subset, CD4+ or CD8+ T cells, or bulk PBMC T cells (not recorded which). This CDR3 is CSVCPGGPSTDTQYF.